Listed below are T cell receptor beta chains from one sample, sequenced in a study of PD-L1 blockade in urothelial cancer. Generated by immunoSEQ multiplex PCR, the TCRdb table keeps only in-frame clones and is missing some. The sample has approximately 90,000 clones; roughly 84% are singletons. The sample was PBMCs, taken around atezolizumab (anti-PD-L1) treatment. The receptor source for this set is a man in his sixties with urothelial cancer. Both conserved end residues are part of each CDR3. The D gene is left open where the match is weak. Only part of the rows carry a size: once, few, many, or a class if the clone is expanded.

D gene | clone size | J gene | V gene | CDR3 protein | CDR3 DNA
NA | NA | TRBJ1-1 | TRBV14 | CASSQDRARAKAFF | TGTGCCAGCAGCCAAGATAGGGCCAGGGCTAAAGCTTTCTTT
NA | NA | TRBJ2-3 | TRBV30 | CAWSVGGGGNTQYF | TGTGCCTGGAGTGTCGGGGGTGGAGGAAATACGCAGTATTTT
NA | NA | TRBJ1-4 | TRBV5-1 | CASSFQGLGYEKLFF | TGCGCCAGCAGCTTTCAGGGGCTAGGATACGAAAAACTGTTTTTT
NA | NA | TRBJ1-2 | TRBV7-2 | CASSFSVQGVNSGYTF | TGTGCCAGCAGCTTTTCGGTTCAGGGTGTGAATTCTGGCTACACCTTC
NA | NA | TRBJ1-2 | TRBV2 | CASSQQGFYGYTF | TGTGCCAGCAGCCAACAGGGTTTCTATGGCTACACCTTC
NA | NA | TRBJ2-7 | TRBV5-4 | CASSLTGTYEQYF | TGTGCCAGCAGCTTGACAGGGACCTACGAGCAGTACTTC
NA | NA | TRBJ2-5 | TRBV7-7 | CASSTGGAMRETQYF | TGTGCTAGCAGCACAGGGGGGGCGATGAGGGAGACCCAGTACTTC
NA | once | TRBJ1-4 | TRBV28 | CASSPLGLGLATNEKLFF | TGTGCCAGCAGTCCCCTAGGGTTGGGACTTGCAACTAATGAAAAACTGTTTTTT
TRBD1 | NA | TRBJ1-1 | TRBV6-6 | CASRGPDRGSTEAFF | TGTGCCAGCAGGGGCCCGGACAGGGGGAGCACTGAAGCTTTCTTT
NA | NA | TRBJ1-4 | TRBV11-1 | CASSLEGGANFNEKLFF | TGTGCCAGCAGCTTAGAAGGGGGTGCCAATTTTAATGAAAAACTGTTTTTT
NA | NA | TRBJ2-7 | TRBV30 | CAWGSGVLPYEQYF | TGTGCCTGGGGGTCGGGGGTCCTCCCCTACGAGCAGTACTTC
NA | NA | TRBJ2-7 | TRBV5-1 | CASSSATGRYEQYF | TGCGCCAGCAGCTCGGCGACAGGGAGGTACGAGCAGTACTTC
TRBD2 | NA | TRBJ2-2 | TRBV9 | CASSVGLAGNTGELFF | TGTGCCAGCAGCGTAGGACTAGCGGGGAACACCGGGGAGCTGTTTTTT
NA | NA | TRBJ1-2 | TRBV5-1 | CASSLVGGNYGYTF | TGCGCCAGCAGCTTGGTGGGGGGAAACTATGGCTACACCTTC
NA | NA | TRBJ1-4 | TRBV6-6 | CASSYDRRAEKLFF | TGTGCCAGCAGTTACGACAGGCGGGCGGAAAAACTGTTTTTT
TRBD2 | once | TRBJ2-1 | TRBV12-5 | CASGLSGGGSSYNEQFF | TGTGCTAGTGGTTTGAGTGGCGGGGGTAGTTCCTACAATGAGCAGTTCTTC
TRBD1 | NA | TRBJ1-6 | TRBV30 | CAWSMTGTGGRSPLHF | TGTGCCTGGAGTATGACCGGGACAGGGGGTCGCTCACCCCTCCACTTT
NA | NA | TRBJ2-7 | TRBV9 | CASSEQAGSYEQYF | TGTGCCAGCAGCGAACAGGCCGGCTCCTACGAGCAGTACTTC
TRBD2 | NA | TRBJ2-1 | TRBV10-3 | CAIRLAGDSYNEQFF | TGTGCCATCAGACTAGCGGGGGATTCCTACAATGAGCAGTTCTTC
NA | NA | TRBJ1-4 | TRBV28 | CASSFLAGPNEKLFF | TGTGCCAGCAGTTTTCTGGCAGGGCCTAATGAAAAACTGTTTTTT
TRBD2 | NA | TRBJ2-5 | TRBV7-7 | CASSLAGGAGGLYF | TGTGCTAGCAGCTTAGCGGGCGGAGCGGGGGGGCTCTACTTC
TRBD1 | NA | TRBJ2-7 | TRBV4-1 | CASSRVPPGQARFEQYF | TGCGCCAGCAGCCGTGTACCTCCGGGACAGGCCCGTTTCGAGCAGTACTTC
TRBD2 | NA | TRBJ2-2 | TRBV5-7 | CASSKGLAGGQNTGELFF | TGTGCCAGCAGCAAGGGACTAGCGGGGGGGCAGAACACCGGGGAGCTGTTTTTT